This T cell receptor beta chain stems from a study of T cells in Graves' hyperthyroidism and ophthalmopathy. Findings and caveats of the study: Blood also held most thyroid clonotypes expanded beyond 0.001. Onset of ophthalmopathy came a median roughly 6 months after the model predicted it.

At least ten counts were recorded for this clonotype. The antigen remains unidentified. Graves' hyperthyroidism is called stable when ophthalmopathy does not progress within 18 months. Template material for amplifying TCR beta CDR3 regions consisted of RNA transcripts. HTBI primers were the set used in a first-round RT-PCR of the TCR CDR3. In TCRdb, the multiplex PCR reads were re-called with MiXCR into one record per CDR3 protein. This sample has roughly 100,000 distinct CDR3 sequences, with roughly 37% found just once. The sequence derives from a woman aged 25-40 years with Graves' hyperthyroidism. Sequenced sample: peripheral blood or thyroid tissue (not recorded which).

CDR3: CASSLRQGNTQYF. The CDR3 nucleotides are TGTGCCAGCAGCCTACGACAGGGGAATACGCAGTATTTT. J is TRBJ2-3 and V is TRBV7-2; 8 positions agree with TRBD1. CDR3 length: 13 residues. Germline CDR1 reads SGHTA; CDR2 reads FQGNSA. The ends lost 5 bases at V and 7 bases at J; junction bases unmatched: 5.